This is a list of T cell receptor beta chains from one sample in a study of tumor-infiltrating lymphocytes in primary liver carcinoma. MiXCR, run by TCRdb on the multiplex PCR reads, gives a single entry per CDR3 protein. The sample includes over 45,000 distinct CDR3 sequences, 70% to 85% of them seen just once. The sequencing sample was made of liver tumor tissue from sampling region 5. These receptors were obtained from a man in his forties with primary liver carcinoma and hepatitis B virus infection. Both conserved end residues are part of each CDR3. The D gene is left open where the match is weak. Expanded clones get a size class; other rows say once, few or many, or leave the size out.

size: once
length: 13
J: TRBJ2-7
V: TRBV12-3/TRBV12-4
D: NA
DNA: TGTACCAGCAGTTTAAGGGAATCCTACGAACAGTACTTC
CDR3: CTSSLRESYEQYF

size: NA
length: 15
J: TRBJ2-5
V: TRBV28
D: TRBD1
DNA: TGTGCCAGCAATCCCCATTGGACAGGCGAAGAGACCCAGTACTTC
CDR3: CASNPHWTGEETQYF

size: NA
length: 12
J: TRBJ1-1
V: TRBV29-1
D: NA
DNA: TGCAGCATTGGGAAGGGGAGCACTGAGGCTTTCTTT
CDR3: CSIGKGSTEAFF

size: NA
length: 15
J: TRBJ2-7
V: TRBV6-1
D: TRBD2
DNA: TGTGCCAGCAGTGATTGGACCAGCGGGAACGACAAGCAGTACTTC
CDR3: CASSDWTSGNDKQYF

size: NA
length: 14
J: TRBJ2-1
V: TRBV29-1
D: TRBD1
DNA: TGCAATAGATTGCCGGGACAGGGGGTGGATGAGCAGTTCTTC
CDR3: CNRLPGQGVDEQFF

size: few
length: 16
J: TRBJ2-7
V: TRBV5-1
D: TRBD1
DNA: TGCGCCAGCAGCTTGGGGGACAGGGAGTGGGACTACGGGCAGTACTTC
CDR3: CASSLGDREWDYGQYF

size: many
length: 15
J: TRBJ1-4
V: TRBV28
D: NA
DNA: TGTGCCAGCAGAACACAGGGAGAGGGATGGGAAAAACTGTTTTTT
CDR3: CASRTQGEGWEKLFF

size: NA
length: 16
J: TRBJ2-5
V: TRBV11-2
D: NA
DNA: TGTGCCAGCGGCTTAGGGAGTAGCGACCAGGGGGAGACCCAGTACTTC
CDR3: CASGLGSSDQGETQYF

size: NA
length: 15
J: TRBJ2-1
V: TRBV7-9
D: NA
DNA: TGTACCAGCAGCCTCCCGGGTAGCGGAGCAAATGAGCAGTTTTTC
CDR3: CTSSLPGSGANEQFF

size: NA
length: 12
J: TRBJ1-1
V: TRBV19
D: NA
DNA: TGTGCCAGGGCGCACATGAACACTGAAGCTTTCTTT
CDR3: CARAHMNTEAFF

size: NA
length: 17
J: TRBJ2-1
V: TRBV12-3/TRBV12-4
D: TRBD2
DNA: TGTGCCAGCAGTTTAGTGGGGACTAGCGGGAGGTTGGATGAGCAATTCTTC
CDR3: CASSLVGTSGRLDEQFF

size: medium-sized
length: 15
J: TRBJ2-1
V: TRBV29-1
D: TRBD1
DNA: TGCAGCGTTGAGCGCCGGGACAGGGGTTACAATGAGCAGTTCTTC
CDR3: CSVERRDRGYNEQFF

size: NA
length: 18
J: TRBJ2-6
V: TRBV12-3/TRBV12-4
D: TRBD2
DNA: TGTGCCAGCAGTGGGACGACTAGCACTAGCTCCGGGGTCAACGTCCTGACTTTC
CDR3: CASSGTTSTSSGVNVLTF

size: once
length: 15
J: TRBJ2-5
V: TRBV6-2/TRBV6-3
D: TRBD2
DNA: TGTACCAGCAGTCCGGGGACTAGAGTAGTTCGTGACCAGTACTTC
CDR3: CTSSPGTRVVRDQYF

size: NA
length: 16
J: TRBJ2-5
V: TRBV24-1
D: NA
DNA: TGTGCCACCAGTGAGGATGACGGGACTTCGGGAGATACACAGTACTTC
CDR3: CATSEDDGTSGDTQYF

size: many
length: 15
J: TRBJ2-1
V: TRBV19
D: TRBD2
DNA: TGTGCCAGTAGCCAACTAGCGGCCTCCTACAATGAGCAGTTCTTC
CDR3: CASSQLAASYNEQFF